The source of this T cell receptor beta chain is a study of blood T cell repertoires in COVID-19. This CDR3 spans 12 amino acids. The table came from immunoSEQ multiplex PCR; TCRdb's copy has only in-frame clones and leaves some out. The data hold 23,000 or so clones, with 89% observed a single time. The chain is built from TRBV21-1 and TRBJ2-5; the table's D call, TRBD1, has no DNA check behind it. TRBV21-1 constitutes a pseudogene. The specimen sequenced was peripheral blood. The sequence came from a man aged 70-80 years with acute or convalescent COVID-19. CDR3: CASSIRGETQYF. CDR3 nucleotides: TGTGCCAGCAGCATAAGGGGAGAGACCCAGTACTTC.